The source of this TCR beta chain is a study of blood T cell repertoires in COVID-19. In the study overall: Spain, Italy and the United States supplied samples that represented acute and convalescent COVID-19.

The length of the CDR3 is 12 residues. The V gene's germline CDR1 is MRHNA and CDR2 SNTAGT. V lost 6 bases and J 5 bases, leaving 10 bases between the germline ends. Participant-given clinical history determined each cohort assignment. Profiled with immunoSEQ multiplex PCR; TCRdb holds only in-frame clones, not every one. The sample lists around 310,000 clones, nearly 90% occurring once. The origin of this receptor is a young woman who had recovered from COVID-19. V usage is TRBV6-4 and J usage is TRBJ1-2; D is ambiguous. Source material: PBMCs or T cells enriched from blood (not recorded which). In nucleotides, the CDR3 is TGTGCCAGCAGGGAGGGTGAATATGGCTACACCTTC. Translating it yields CASREGEYGYTF.